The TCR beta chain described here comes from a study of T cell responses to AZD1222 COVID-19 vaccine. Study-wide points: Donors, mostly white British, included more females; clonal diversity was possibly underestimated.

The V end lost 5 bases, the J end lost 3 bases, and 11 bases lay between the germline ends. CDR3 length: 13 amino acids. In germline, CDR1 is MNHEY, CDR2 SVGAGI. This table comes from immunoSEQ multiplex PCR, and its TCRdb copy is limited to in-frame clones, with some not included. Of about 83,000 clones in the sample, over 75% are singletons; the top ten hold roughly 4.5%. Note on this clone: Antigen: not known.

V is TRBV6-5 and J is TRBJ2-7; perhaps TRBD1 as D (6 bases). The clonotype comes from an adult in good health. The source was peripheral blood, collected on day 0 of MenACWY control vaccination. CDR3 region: CASSTGLNYEQYF. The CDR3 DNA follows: TGTGCCAGCAGTACAGGGTTAAACTACGAGCAGTACTTC.